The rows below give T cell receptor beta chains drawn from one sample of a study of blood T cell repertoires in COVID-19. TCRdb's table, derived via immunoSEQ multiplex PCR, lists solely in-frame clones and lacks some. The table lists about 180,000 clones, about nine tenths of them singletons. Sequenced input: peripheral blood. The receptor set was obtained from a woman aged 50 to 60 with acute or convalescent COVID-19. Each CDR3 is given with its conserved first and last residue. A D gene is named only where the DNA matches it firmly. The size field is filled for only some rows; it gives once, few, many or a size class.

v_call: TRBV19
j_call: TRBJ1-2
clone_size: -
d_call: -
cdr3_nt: TGTGCCAGTAGTATTTCCCAGGGTTATGGCTACACCTTC
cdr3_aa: CASSISQGYGYTF

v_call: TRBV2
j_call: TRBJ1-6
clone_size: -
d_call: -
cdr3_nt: TGTGCCAGCAGTGAAGCTTATTGGGCAGGGCCCATCCACTTT
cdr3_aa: CASSEAYWAGPIHF

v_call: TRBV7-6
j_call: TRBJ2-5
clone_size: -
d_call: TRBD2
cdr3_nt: TGTGCCAGCAGCTTAGCCGGACTAGCGCGGGAGACCCAGTACTTC
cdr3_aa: CASSLAGLARETQYF

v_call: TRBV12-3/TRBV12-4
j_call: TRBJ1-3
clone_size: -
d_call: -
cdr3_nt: TGTGCCAGCAGTTTTGGGGGGGGAAACACCATATATTTT
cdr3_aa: CASSFGGGNTIYF

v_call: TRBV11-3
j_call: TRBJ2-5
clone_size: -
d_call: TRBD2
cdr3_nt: TGTGCCAGCAGCTTAGCGGTAGCGGGGTCGGCAGAGACCCAGTACTTC
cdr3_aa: CASSLAVAGSAETQYF

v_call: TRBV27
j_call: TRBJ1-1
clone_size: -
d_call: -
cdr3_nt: TGTGCCAGCAGACCCCTTAGGAGCACTGAAGCTTTCTTT
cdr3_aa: CASRPLRSTEAFF

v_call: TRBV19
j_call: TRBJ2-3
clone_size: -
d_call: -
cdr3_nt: TGTGCCAGTAGTATAGGGGGACACCCAGATACGCAGTATTTT
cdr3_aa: CASSIGGHPDTQYF

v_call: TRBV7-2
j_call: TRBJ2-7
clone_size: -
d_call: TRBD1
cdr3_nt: TGTGCCAGCAGCTCTGACAGGGTAAACGAGCAGTACTTC
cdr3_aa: CASSSDRVNEQYF

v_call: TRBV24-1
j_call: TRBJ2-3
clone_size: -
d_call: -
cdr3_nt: TGTGCCACCAGTGATCCCTCAGACAACACAGATACGCAGTATTTT
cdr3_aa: CATSDPSDNTDTQYF

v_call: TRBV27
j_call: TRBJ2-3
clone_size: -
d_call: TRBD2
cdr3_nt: TGTGCCAGCAGTTCCACCCCCGGGAGGGGGGCAGATACGCAGTATTTT
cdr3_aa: CASSSTPGRGADTQYF

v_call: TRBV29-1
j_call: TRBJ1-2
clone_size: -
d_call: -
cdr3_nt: TGCAGCGTCAACCTCCGCGCTGGCTACACCTTC
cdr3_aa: CSVNLRAGYTF

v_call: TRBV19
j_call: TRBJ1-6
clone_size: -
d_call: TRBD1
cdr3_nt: TGTGCCACTAAGACAGGGGGGCCCAATTCACCCCTCCACTTT
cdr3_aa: CATKTGGPNSPLHF

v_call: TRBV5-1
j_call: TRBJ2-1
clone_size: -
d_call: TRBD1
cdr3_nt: TGCGCCAGCAGCTTGAGGGGGCCCTTACAGGGCAATGAGCAGTTCTTC
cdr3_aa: CASSLRGPLQGNEQFF

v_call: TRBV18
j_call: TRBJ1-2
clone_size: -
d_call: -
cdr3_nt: TGTGCCAGCTCACCGGAGCCTGGAGGCTACACCTTC
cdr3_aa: CASSPEPGGYTF

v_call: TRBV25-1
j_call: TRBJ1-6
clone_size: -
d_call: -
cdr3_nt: TGTGCCAGCAGTGAAGCGAATCCAGGCTCCTATAATTCACCCCTCCACTTT
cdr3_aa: CASSEANPGSYNSPLHF

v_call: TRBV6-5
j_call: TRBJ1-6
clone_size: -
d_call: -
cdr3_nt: TGTGCCAGCAGTTACAGGGGTAAGAATTCACCCCTCCACTTT
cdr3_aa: CASSYRGKNSPLHF

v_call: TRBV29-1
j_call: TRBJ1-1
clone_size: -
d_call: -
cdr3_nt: TGCAGCGTTGTTTACAGGGATTTGAACACTGAAGCTTTCTTT
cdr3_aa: CSVVYRDLNTEAFF

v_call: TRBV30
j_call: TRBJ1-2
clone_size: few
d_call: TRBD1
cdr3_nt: TGTGCCTGGGAACCGGACAGGGCAACTAACTATGGCTACACCTTC
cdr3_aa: CAWEPDRATNYGYTF

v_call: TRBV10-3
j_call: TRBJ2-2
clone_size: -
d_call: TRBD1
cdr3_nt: TGTGCCATCACTGACCGGGACAGGGGGCGGGACACCGGGGAGCTGTTTTTT
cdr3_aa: CAITDRDRGRDTGELFF

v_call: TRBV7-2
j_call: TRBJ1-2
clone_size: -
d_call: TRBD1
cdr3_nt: TGTGCCAGCAGCTTAGGCGGGACAGGGGGCGGCTACACCTTC
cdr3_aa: CASSLGGTGGGYTF

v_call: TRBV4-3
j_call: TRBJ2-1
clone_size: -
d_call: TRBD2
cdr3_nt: TGCGCCAGCAGCCAAGACGAGCGGGGCCTCTACAATGAGCAGTTCTTC
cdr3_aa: CASSQDERGLYNEQFF

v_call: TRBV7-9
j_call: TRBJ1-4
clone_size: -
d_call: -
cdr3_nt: TGTGCCAGCAGCCTTGCAACTAATGAAAAACTGTTTTTT
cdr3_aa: CASSLATNEKLFF

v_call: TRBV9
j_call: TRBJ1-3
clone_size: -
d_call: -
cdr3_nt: TGTGCCAGCAGCGTAGCGGCAGGTTCCTCTGGAAACACCATATATTTT
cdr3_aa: CASSVAAGSSGNTIYF

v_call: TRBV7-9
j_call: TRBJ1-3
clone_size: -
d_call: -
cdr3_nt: TGTGCCAGCAGCTTCGACAGAAACACCATATATTTT
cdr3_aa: CASSFDRNTIYF

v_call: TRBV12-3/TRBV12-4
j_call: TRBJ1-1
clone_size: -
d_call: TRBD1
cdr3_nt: TGTGCCAGCAGGGGACAGGGGGTCACTGAAGCTTTCTTT
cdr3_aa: CASRGQGVTEAFF

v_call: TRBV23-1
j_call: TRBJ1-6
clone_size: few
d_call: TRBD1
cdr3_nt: TGCGCCAGCAGTCAATCGCGAGGGGGCGCGGATTCACCCCTCCACTTT
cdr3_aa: CASSQSRGGADSPLHF

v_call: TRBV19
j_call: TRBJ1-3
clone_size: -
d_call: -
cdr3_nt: TGTGCCAGTAGTATAGACCCCGCGCAGGGGACAAACACCATATATTTT
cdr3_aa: CASSIDPAQGTNTIYF

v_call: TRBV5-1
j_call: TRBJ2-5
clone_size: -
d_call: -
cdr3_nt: TGCGCCAGCAGCTGGAACGACAGACAAGAGACCCAGTACTTC
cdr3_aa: CASSWNDRQETQYF

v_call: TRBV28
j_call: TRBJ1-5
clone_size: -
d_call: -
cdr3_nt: TGTGCCAGCAGTCCCGGGGGTGGATATAGCAATCAGCCCCAGCATTTT
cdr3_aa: CASSPGGGYSNQPQHF

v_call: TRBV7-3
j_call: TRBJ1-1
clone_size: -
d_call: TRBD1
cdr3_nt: TGTGCCAGCAGCCCCCGGGACAGGGGTTGGGAGGAAGCTTTCTTT
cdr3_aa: CASSPRDRGWEEAFF

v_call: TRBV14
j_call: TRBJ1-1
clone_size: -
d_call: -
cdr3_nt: TGTGCCAGCAGCCAAGGGGCAGGCCCGAACAGTTTT
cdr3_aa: CASSQGAGPNSF

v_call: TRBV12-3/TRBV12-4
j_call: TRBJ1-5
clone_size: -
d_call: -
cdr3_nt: TGTGCCAGCAGTTTTTCCGATCAGCCCCAGCATTTT
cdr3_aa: CASSFSDQPQHF

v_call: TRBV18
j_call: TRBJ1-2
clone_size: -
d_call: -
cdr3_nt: TGTGCCAGCTCACCCGCTTCCTCAACGGCTAACTATGGCTACACCTTC
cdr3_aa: CASSPASSTANYGYTF

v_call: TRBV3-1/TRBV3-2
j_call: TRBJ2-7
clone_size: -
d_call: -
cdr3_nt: TGTGCCAGCAGCCCAGGATACGAGCAGTACTTC
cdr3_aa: CASSPGYEQYF

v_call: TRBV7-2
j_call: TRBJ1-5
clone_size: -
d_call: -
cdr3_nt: TGTGCCAGCAGCTCCTTAGGGAGCGATCAGCCCCAGCATTTT
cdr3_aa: CASSSLGSDQPQHF

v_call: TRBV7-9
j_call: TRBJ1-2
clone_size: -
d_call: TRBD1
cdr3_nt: TGTGCCAGCAGCCAAACAGGGGGCACCTTATTTAATTACTATGGCTACACCTTC
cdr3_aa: CASSQTGGTLFNYYGYTF

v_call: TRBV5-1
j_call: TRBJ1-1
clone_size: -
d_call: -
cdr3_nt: TGCGCCAGCAGCACAGGGTTAAACACTGAAGCTTTCTTT
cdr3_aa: CASSTGLNTEAFF

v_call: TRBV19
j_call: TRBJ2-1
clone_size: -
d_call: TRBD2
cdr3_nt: TGTGCCAGTAGTATCGGGACTAGCGCATACAATGAGCAGTTCTTC
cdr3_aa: CASSIGTSAYNEQFF

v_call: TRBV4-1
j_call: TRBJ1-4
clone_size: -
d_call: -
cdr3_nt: TGCGCCAGCAGCCAGGCAGGGTCCGTGAATGAAAAACTGTTTTTT
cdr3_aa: CASSQAGSVNEKLFF

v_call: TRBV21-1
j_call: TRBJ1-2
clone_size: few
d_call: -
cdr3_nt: TGTGCCAGCAGCAACAGGGAGGGGGCTAACTATGGCTACACCTTC
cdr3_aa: CASSNREGANYGYTF

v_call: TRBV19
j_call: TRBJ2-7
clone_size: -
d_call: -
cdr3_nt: TGTGCCAGTAGTATTGCTTACACCTCCTACGAGCAGTACTTC
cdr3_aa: CASSIAYTSYEQYF

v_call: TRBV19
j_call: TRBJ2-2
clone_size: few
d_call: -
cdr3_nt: TGTGCCAGTAGTCAATACAGTGCCGGGGAGCTGTTTTTT
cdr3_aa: CASSQYSAGELFF

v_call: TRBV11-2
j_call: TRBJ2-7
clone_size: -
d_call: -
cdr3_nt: TGTGCCAGCAGCTTTGGGGCAGGAGAGCAGTACTTC
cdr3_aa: CASSFGAGEQYF

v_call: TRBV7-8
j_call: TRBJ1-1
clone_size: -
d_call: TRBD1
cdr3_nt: TGTGCCAGCAGCGTCTCGACAGGGGGGAACACTGAAGCTTTCTTT
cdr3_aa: CASSVSTGGNTEAFF

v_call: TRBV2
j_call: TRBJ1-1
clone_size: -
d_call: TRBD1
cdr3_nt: TGTGCCAGCGAATTACAGGGGTCGGGCACTGAAGCTTTCTTT
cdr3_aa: CASELQGSGTEAFF

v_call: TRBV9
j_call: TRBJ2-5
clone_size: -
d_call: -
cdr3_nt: TGTGCCAGCAGCGCCTCCGGGGGAAATGTGGAGACCCAGTACTTC
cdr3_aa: CASSASGGNVETQYF

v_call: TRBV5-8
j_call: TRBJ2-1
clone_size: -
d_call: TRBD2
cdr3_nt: TGTGCCAGCAGTTTTACTAGCGGGAGTAGGGTTGAGCAGTTCTTC
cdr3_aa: CASSFTSGSRVEQFF

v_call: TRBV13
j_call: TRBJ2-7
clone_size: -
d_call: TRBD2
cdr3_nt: TGTGCCAGCAGCTTAAGCGGGGCCTCCTACGAGCAGTACTTC
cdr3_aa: CASSLSGASYEQYF

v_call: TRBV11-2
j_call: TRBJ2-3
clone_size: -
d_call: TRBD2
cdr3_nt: TGTGCCAGCAGCTTAATAGCGGGAGGGTGGAGCACAGATACGCAGTATTTT
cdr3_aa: CASSLIAGGWSTDTQYF

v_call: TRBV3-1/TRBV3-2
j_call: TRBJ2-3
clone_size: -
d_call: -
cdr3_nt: TGTGCCAGCAGCCCGTCCACAGATACGCAGTATTTT
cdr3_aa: CASSPSTDTQYF